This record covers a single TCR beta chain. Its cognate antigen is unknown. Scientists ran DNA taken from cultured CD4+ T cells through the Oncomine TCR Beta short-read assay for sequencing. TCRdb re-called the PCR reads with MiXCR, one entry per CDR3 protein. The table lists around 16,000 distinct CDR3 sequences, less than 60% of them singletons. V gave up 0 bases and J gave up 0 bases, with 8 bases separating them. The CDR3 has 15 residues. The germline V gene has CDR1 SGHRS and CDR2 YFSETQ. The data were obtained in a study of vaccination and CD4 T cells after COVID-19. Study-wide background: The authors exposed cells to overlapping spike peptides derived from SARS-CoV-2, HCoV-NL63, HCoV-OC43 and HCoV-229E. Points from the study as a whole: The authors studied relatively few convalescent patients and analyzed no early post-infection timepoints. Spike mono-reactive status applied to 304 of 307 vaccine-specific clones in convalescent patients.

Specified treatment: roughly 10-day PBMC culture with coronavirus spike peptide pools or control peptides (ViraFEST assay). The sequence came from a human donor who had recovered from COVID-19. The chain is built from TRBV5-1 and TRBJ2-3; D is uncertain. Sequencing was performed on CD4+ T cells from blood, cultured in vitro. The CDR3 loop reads CASSLVGASTDTQYF. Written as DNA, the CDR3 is TGCGCCAGCAGCTTGGTCGGAGCTAGCACAGATACGCAGTATTTT. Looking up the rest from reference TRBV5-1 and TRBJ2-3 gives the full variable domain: KAGVTQTPRYLIKTRGQQVTLSCSPISGHRSVSWYQQTPGQGLQFLFEYFSETQRNKGNFPGRFSGRQFSNSRSEMNVSTLELGDSALYLCASSLVGASTDTQYFGPGTRLTVL.